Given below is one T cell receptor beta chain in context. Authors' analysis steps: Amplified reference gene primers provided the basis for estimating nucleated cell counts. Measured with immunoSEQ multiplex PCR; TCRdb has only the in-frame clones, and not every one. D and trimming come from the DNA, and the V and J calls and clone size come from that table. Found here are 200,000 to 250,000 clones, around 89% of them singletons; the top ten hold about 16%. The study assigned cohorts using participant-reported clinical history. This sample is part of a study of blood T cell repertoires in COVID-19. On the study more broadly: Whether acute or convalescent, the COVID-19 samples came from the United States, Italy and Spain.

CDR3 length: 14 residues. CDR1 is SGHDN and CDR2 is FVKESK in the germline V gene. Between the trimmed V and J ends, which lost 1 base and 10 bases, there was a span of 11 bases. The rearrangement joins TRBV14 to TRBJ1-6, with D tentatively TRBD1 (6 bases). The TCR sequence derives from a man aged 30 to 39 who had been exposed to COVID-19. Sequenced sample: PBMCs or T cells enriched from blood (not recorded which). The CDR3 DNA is TGTGCCAGCAGCCAAGGAAAGGGGACATCACCCCTCCACTTT. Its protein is CASSQGKGTSPLHF.